One sample yielded the 7 T cell receptor beta chains listed below, sequenced in a study of post-analysis software for immune sequencing data. Incorporated into the TCR beta cDNA libraries were unique molecular identifiers, which served to reduce PCR and sequencing biases. TCRdb re-analysed the PCR reads in MiXCR, keeping a single row per CDR3 protein. The table lists approximately 730,000 distinct CDR3 sequences, approximately 30% of them singletons, with 0.56% in the top ten. No antigen is known for these receptors. Overall study results and limits: Roughly 5 TRBV segments, TRBV5-6, TRBV5-1 and TRBV20-1 among them, were found more frequent in patients than controls.

The source material was blood. These receptors were collected from a girl aged 10 to 17 with multiple sclerosis.

This clonotype was observed a few times. The chain recombines TRBV18 with TRBJ1-5, with TRBD1 matching 10 bases. V lost 6 bases, J lost 7 bases, and 9 bases stayed unmatched. There are 15 residues in the CDR3. Germline V gene lookup returns CDR1 KGHSH and CDR2 LQKENI. CDR3 residues: CASSLDRGQGQPQHF. The CDR3 region has the DNA TGTGCCAGCTCCCTCGACAGGGGGCAAGGGCAGCCCCAGCATTTT.

This clonotype was detected a few times. The CDR3 is CASSADGVNTEAFF. The CDR3 DNA follows: TGTGCCAGCAGCGCGGACGGAGTGAACACTGAAGCTTTCTTT. The genes are TRBV9 and TRBJ1-1, with D unresolved. CDR1 is SGDLS and CDR2 is YYNGEE in the germline V gene. Trimming removed 3 bases at V and 0 bases at J, with 9 bases between. The CDR3 runs to 14 residues.

There are a few counts of this clonotype. The chain couples TRBV7-2 to TRBJ2-7, with 10 positions matching TRBD2. Germline V gene lookup returns CDR1 SGHTA and CDR2 FQGNSA. Trimming removed 2 bases from V and 5 bases from J; junction bases left unmatched: 6. The CDR3 consists of 15 residues. In DNA, the CDR3 is TGTGCCAGCAGCTTACTAGCGGGAGTTGGCAACGAGCAGTACTTC. Its protein product is CASSLLAGVGNEQYF.

This sequence joins TRBV4-3 and TRBJ2-3, with TRBD1 identical over 7 bases. The germline V gene encodes CDR1 LGHNA and CDR2 YSLEER. Losses at the gene ends were 1 base for V and 2 bases for J; bases not matched to a gene: 9. CDR3 length equals 17 residues. CDR3 protein: CASSQGRQGGLTDTQYF. CDR3 bases: TGCGCCAGCAGCCAAGGGAGACAGGGCGGCCTCACAGATACGCAGTATTTT.

This clonotype was detected once. This sequence joins TRBV5-6 and TRBJ1-4, with 9 nucleotides matching TRBD1. V shed 4 bases and J 8 bases; nucleotides not matched to a gene: 6. Germline assignment: CDR1 SGHDT and CDR2 YYEEEE. This CDR3 spans 14 amino acids. CDR3: CASSGTGHSEKLFF. The CDR3 DNA reads as TGTGCCAGCAGCGGGACAGGGCACTCGGAAAAACTGTTTTTT.

The chain uses TRBV20-1 and TRBJ1-6; D is possibly TRBD1 (5 bases). CDR1 is DFQATT and CDR2 is SNEGSKA in the germline V gene (reference sequence). The CDR3 is 14 amino acids. V lost 5 bases and J lost 7, with 15 bases in between. This CDR3 is CSARGTVANSPLHF. The CDR3 nucleotides are TGCAGTGCTCGAGGGACGGTCGCCAATTCACCCCTCCACTTT.

This clonotype was seen only a few times. The rearrangement joins TRBV4-1 to TRBJ2-4, with a possible D match to TRBD1 (6 bases). Germline CDR1 is MGHRA and CDR2 is YSYEKL. The V gene lost 1 base and the J gene lost 4 bases, with 8 bases spanning the gap. This CDR3 spans 14 amino acids. The CDR3 DNA sequence: TGCGCCAGCAGCCAAGGCGGACAGAAAAACATTCAGTACTTC. Protein: CASSQGGQKNIQYF.